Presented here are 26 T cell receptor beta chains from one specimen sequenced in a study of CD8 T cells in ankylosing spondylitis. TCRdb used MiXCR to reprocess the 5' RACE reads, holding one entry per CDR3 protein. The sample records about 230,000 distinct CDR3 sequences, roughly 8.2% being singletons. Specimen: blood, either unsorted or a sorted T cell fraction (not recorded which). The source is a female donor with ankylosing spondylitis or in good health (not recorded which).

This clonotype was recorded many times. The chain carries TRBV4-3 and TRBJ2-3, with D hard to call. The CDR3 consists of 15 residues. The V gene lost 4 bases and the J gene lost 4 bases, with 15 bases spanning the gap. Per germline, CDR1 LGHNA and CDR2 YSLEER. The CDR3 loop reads CASSRELRASDTQYF. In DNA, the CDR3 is TGCGCCAGCAGCCGAGAACTTAGGGCGTCAGATACGCAGTATTTT.

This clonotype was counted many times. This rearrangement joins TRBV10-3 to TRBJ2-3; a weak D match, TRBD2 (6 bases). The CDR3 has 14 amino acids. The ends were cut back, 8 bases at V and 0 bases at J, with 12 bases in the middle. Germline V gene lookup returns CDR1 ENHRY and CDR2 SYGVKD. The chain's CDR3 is CAISWEASTDTQYF. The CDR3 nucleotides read TGTGCCATCTCCTGGGAGGCCAGCACAGATACGCAGTATTTT.

CDR3 DNA sequence: TGCAGCGTTAGGACAGTAGGTGAAAAACTGTTTTTT. Translating it yields CSVRTVGEKLFF. The chain is built from TRBV29-1 and TRBJ1-4; D perhaps matches TRBD1 (6 bases). The germline V gene has CDR1 SQVTM and CDR2 ANQGSEA. The CDR3 has 12 amino acids. With 5 bases removed from V and 7 bases from J, the gap between germline ends came to 11 bases. Complete variable domain (other parts from reference TRBV29-1 and TRBJ1-4): SAVISQKPSRDICQRGTSLTIQCQVDSQVTMMFWYRQQPGQSLTLIATANQGSEATYESGFVIDKFPISRPNLTFSTLTVSNMSPEDSSIYLCSVRTVGEKLFFGSGTQLSVL.

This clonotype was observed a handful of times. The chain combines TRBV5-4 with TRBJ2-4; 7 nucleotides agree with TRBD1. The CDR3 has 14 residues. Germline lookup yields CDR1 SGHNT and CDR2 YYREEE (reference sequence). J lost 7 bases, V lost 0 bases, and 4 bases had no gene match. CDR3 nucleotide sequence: TGTGCCAGCAGCTTGGAAGTAGGGGGCAACATTCAGTACTTC. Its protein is CASSLEVGGNIQYF. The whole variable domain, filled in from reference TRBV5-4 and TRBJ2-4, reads ETGVTQSPTHLIKTRGQQVTLRCSSQSGHNTVSWYQQALGQGPQFIFQYYREEENGRGNFPPRFSGLQFPNYSSELNVNALELDDSALYLCASSLEVGGNIQYFGAGTRLSVL.

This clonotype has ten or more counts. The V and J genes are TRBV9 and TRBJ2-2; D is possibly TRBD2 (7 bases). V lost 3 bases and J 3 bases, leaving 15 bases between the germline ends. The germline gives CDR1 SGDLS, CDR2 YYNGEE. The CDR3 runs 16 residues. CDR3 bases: TGTGCCAGCAGCGCATGGGGGGGGGCCGACACCGGGGAGCTGTTTTTT. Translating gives CASSAWGGADTGELFF.

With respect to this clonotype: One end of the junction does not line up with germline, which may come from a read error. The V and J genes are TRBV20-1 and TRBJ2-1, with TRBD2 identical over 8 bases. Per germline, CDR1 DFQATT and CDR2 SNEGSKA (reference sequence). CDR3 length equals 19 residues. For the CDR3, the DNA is TGCAGTGCTAGAGATCTGCGGGGACCTATGGCGGGAGGCTACAATGGGCAGTTCTTC. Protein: CSARDLRGPMAGGYNGQFF.

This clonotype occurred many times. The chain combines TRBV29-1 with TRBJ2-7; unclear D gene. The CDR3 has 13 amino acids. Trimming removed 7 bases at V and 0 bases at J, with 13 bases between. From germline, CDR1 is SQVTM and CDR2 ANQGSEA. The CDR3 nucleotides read TGCAGCGCCAGGACGGCGAGCTCCTACGAGCAGTACTTC. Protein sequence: CSARTASSYEQYF.

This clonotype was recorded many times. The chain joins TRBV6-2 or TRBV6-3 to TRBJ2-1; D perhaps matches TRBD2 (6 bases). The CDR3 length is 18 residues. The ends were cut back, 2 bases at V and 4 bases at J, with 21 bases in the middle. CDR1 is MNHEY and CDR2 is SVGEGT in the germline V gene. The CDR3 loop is CASSYLPGSNRGYNEQFF. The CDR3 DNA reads TGTGCCAGCAGTTACCTCCCGGGGTCGAACCGGGGGTACAATGAGCAGTTCTTC.

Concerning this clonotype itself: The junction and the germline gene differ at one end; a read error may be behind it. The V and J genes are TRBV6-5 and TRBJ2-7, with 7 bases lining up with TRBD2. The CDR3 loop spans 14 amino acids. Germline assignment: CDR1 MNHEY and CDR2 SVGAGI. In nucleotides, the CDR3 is TGTACCAGCAGTTCCCCAGGGAGGGGCTACGAGCAGTACTTC. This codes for CTSSSPGRGYEQYF.

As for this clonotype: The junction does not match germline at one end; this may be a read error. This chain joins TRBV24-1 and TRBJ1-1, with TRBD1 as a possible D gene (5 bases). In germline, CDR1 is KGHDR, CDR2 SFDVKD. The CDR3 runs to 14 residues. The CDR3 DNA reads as TGTGCCACCGGACCCGACAGACCGAACACCGAAGCTTTCTTT. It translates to CATGPDRPNTEAFF.

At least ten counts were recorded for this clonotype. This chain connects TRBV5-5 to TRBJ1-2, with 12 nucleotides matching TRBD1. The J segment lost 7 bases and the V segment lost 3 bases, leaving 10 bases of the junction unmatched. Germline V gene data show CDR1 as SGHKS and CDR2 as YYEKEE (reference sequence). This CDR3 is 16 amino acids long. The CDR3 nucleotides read TGTGCCAGCAGCTGGGGGACAGGGGGCTTCTCCGGTGGCTACACCTTC. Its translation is CASSWGTGGFSGGYTF.

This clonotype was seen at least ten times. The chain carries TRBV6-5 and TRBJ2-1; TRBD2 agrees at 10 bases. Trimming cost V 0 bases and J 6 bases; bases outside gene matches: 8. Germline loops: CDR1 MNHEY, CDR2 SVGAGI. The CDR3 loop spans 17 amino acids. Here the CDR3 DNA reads TGTGCCAGCAGTTACTCGTTAATAGCGGGAGGTCCCAATGAGCAGTTCTTC. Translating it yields CASSYSLIAGGPNEQFF.

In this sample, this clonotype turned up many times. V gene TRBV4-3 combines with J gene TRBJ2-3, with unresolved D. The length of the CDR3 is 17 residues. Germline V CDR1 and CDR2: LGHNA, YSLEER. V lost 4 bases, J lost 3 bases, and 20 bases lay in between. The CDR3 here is CASSRLFVGGRTDTQYF. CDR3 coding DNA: TGCGCCAGCAGCCGTCTCTTTGTTGGCGGCCGGACAGATACGCAGTATTTT.

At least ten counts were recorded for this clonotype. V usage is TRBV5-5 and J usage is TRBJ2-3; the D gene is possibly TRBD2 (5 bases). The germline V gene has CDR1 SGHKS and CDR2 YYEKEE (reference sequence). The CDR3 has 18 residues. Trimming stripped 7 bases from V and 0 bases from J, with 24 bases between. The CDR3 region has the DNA TGTGCCAGCCGTCTAAGAAGCGGCAAAAGCACTAGCACAGATACGCAGTATTTT. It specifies CASRLRSGKSTSTDTQYF.

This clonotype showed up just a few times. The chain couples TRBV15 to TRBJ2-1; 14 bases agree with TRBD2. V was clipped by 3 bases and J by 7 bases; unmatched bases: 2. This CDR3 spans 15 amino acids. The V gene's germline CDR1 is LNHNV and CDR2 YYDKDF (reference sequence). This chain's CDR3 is CATSRGLAGVNEQFF. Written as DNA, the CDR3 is TGTGCCACCAGCAGGGGACTAGCGGGAGTTAATGAGCAGTTCTTC.

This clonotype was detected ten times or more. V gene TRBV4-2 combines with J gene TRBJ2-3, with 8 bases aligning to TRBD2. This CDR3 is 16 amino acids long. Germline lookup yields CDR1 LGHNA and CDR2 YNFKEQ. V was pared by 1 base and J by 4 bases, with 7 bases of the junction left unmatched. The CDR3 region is CASSQVTGGGADTQYF. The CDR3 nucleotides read TGTGCCAGCAGCCAAGTCACCGGGGGGGGGGCAGATACGCAGTATTTT.

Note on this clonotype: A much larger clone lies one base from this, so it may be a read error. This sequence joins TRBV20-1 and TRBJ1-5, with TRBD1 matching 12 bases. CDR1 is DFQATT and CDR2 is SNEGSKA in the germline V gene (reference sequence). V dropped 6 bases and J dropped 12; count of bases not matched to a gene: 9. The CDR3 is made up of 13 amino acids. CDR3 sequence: CSAIGTGGKHQHF. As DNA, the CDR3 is TGCAGTGCCATAGGGACAGGGGGCAAGCACCAGCATTTT.

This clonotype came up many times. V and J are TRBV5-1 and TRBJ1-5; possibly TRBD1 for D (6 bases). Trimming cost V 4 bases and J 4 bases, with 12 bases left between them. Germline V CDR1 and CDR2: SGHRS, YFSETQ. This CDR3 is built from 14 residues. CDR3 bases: TGCGCCAGCAGCCCGGGGACACAGAATCAGCCCCAGCATTTT. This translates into CASSPGTQNQPQHF.

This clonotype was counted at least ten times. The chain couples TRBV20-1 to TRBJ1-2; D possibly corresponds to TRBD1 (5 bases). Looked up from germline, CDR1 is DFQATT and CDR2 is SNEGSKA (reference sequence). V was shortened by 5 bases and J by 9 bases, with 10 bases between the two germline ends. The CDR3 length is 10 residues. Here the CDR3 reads CSAWEGRYTF. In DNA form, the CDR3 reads TGCAGTGCTTGGGAGGGACGCTACACCTTC.

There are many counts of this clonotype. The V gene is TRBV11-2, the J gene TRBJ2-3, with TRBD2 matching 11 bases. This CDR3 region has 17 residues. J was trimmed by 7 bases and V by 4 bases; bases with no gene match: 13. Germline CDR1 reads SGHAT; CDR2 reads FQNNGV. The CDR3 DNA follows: TGTGCCAGCAGCTCCCTCGGGACTAGCGGCCTTCGGAATACGCAGTATTTT. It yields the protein CASSSLGTSGLRNTQYF. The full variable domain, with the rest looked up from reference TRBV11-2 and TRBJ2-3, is EAGVAQSPRYKIIEKRQSVAFWCNPISGHATLYWYQQILGQGPKLLIQFQNNGVVDDSQLPKDRFSAERLKGVDSTLKIQPAKLEDSAVYLCASSSLGTSGLRNTQYFGPGTRLTVL.

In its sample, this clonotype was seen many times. As DNA, the CDR3 is TGCGCCAGCAGCTATGCAGGGGCGAACACTGAAGCTTTCTTT. Translated: CASSYAGANTEAFF. V usage is TRBV5-1 and J usage is TRBJ1-1; D possibly corresponds to TRBD1 (6 bases). The CDR3 has 14 residues. Trimming left V 3 bases short and J 1 base short, with 10 bases between. Germline-derived CDR1 and CDR2 are SGHRS and YFSETQ.

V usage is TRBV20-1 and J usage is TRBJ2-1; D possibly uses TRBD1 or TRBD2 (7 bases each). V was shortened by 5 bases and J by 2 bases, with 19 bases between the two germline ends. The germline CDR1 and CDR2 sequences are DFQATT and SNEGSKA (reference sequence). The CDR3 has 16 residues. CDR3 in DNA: TGCAGTGCTCTCAAGAGCGGGGACAGCACCTACAATGAGCAGTTCTTC. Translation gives CSALKSGDSTYNEQFF.

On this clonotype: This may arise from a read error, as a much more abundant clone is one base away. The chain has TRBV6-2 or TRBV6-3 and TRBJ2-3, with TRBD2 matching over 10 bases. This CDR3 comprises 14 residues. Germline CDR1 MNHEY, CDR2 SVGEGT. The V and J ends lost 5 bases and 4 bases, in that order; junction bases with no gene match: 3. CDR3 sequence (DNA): TGTGCCAGCAGTAGCGGGAGGGCCGCAGATACGCAGTATTTT. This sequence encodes CASSSGRAADTQYF.

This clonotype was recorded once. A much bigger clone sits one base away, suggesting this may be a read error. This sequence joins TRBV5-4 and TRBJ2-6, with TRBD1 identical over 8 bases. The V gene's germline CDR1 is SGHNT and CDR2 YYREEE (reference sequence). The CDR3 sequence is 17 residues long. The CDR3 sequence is CASSSTGDAFGANVLAF. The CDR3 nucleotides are TGTGCCAGCAGCTCGACAGGGGATGCTTTTGGGGCCAACGTCCTGGCTTTC. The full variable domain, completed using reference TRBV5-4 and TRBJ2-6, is ETGVTQSPTHLIKTRGQQVTLRCSSQSGHNTVSWYQQALGQGPQFIFQYYREEENGRGNFPPRFSGLQFPNYSSELNVNALELDDSALYLCASSSTGDAFGANVLAFGAGSRLTVL.

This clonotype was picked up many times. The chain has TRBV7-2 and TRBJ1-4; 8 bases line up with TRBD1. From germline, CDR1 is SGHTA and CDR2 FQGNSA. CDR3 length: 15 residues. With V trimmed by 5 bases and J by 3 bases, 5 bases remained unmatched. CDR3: CASSPHRGANEKLFF. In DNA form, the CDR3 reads TGTGCCAGCAGCCCTCACAGGGGGGCTAATGAAAAACTGTTTTTT.

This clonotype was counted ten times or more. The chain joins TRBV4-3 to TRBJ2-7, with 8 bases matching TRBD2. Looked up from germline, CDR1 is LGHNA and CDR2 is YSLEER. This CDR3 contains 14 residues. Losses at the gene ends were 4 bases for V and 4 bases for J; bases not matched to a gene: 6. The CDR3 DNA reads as TGCGCCAGCAGCCCGGTTCGGGGGGGGTACGAGCAGTACTTC. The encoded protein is CASSPVRGGYEQYF.